This TCR beta chain originates from a study of blood T cell repertoires in COVID-19. Study as a whole: Collection of acute and convalescent COVID-19 samples took place in the United States, Italy and Spain. PBMCs, B-cell-depleted T cells, or T cells were the source of the cDNA or gDNA that made up the material.

This CDR3 spans 12 amino acids. The V and J ends lost 1 base and 6 bases respectively, with 7 bases between them. Germline V gene lookup returns CDR1 SGHAT and CDR2 FQNNGV. Original methodology: The assay estimated nucleated cells by amplifying reference gene primers. TCRdb's copy holds only in-frame clones and misses some; the assay was immunoSEQ multiplex PCR. The V and J calls and clone size come from that table; D and trimming were worked out from the DNA. This sample has 150,000 to 200,000 clones; around nine tenths occur once, and the top ten carry roughly 2%. Sequencing was carried out using peripheral blood. J is TRBJ2-7 and V is TRBV11-2; a weak D match, TRBD2 (6 bases). The sequence was obtained from a middle-aged man who had recovered from COVID-19. The CDR3 sequence is CASSLGRVEQYF. In nucleotides, the CDR3 is TGTGCCAGCAGCTTAGGGAGGGTCGAGCAGTACTTC.